This T cell receptor beta chain was captured in a study of early T cells in non-severe SARS-CoV-2 infection. Findings of the study overall: Comparison of clonotypes with VDJdb favored anti-spike CD8 responses while missing private and CD4 specificities.

Turning to this clonotype: Its antigen is not identified.

Germline V gene sequence: CDR1 SEHNR, CDR2 FQNEAQ (reference sequence). The CDR3 sequence is 14 residues long. V gave up 4 bases and J gave up 4 bases; unmatched junction bases: 3. Each CDR3 protein gets one entry after TCRdb re-called the 5' RACE reads with MiXCR. The table includes 70,000 or so distinct CDR3 sequences, about 4.6% detected once. This receptor was obtained from an adult who was a healthcare worker with PCR-confirmed SARS-CoV-2 infection or an uninfected control (not recorded which). The donor label of this sample is uncertain. This chain links TRBV7-9 with TRBJ2-2, with 7 positions matching TRBD1. Sequencing was performed on whole blood, taken at baseline. In DNA form, the CDR3 reads TGTGCCAGCAGCTCTCCAGGGGGCACCGGGGAGCTGTTTTTT. Residues: CASSSPGGTGELFF.